Listed below are T cell receptor beta chains from one sample, sequenced in a study of blood T cell repertoires in COVID-19. TCRdb's table, derived via immunoSEQ multiplex PCR, lists solely in-frame clones and lacks some. The sample has some 350,000 clones, approximately 82% seen once; the top ten hold 2.5% to 3.5%. The specimen was peripheral blood. These receptors all come from a man between 25 and 39 years old with active or convalescent COVID-19. CDR3s include the opening cysteine and the closing phenylalanine or tryptophan. The order of the fields is CDR3 DNA, CDR3 protein, J gene, D gene, clone size, V gene. The D gene is left open where the match is weak. Expanded clones get a size class; other rows say once, few or many, or leave the size out.

DNA: TGTGCCAGCAGCGCGGACTACGAGCAGTACTTC
CDR3: CASSADYEQYF
J: TRBJ2-7
D: -
size: many
V: TRBV5-5

DNA: TGCGCCAGCAGCTTGCAGGGGCCAAAGAGCACAGATACGCAGTATTTT
CDR3: CASSLQGPKSTDTQYF
J: TRBJ2-3
D: -
size: -
V: TRBV5-1

DNA: TGTGCCAGCAGCTTAGTGGAGGCAGGACCTACCTACGAGCAGTACTTC
CDR3: CASSLVEAGPTYEQYF
J: TRBJ2-7
D: -
size: -
V: TRBV11-3

DNA: TGCGCCAGCAGCCAAGTCGCAAGCGAGAAGACCCAGTACTTC
CDR3: CASSQVASEKTQYF
J: TRBJ2-5
D: -
size: -
V: TRBV4-1

DNA: TGTGCCAGCAGTGTTCGGACAGTGTCGATTAGCACAGATACGCAGTATTTT
CDR3: CASSVRTVSISTDTQYF
J: TRBJ2-3
D: -
size: -
V: TRBV6-1

DNA: TGTGCCAGTGAGAGGCTCCTCAGCAATCAGCCCCAGCATTTT
CDR3: CASERLLSNQPQHF
J: TRBJ1-5
D: -
size: -
V: TRBV19

DNA: TGTGCCAGCAGCCCTCGTCAAGGAGGAACTGAAGCTTTCTTT
CDR3: CASSPRQGGTEAFF
J: TRBJ1-1
D: -
size: -
V: TRBV5-4

DNA: TGTGCCACCAGCAGAGATCGCCAGGGGGCGAGGAATGAGCAGTTCTTC
CDR3: CATSRDRQGARNEQFF
J: TRBJ2-1
D: TRBD1
size: -
V: TRBV15

DNA: TGTGCCAGCAGCCCAGACAGGGAGTGGCAAGAGACCCAGTACTTC
CDR3: CASSPDREWQETQYF
J: TRBJ2-5
D: TRBD1
size: -
V: TRBV7-9

DNA: TGTGCCAGCGGATCCGGCCGGGACAGGCGACAGAACTATGGCTACACCTTC
CDR3: CASGSGRDRRQNYGYTF
J: TRBJ1-2
D: TRBD1
size: -
V: TRBV11-3

DNA: TGCGCCAGCAGCAGGGGACAGGGGGCGCCCGAGCAGTACTTC
CDR3: CASSRGQGAPEQYF
J: TRBJ2-7
D: TRBD1
size: -
V: TRBV5-1

DNA: TGCAGTGCCAGTCCCCTTGACATTGACACTGAAGCTTTCTTT
CDR3: CSASPLDIDTEAFF
J: TRBJ1-1
D: -
size: -
V: TRBV20-1

DNA: TGTGCCTCTAGCGGCGCCTATCAGCCCCAGCATTTT
CDR3: CASSGAYQPQHF
J: TRBJ1-5
D: -
size: -
V: TRBV2

DNA: TGTGCCAGCAGCCAGGGACTAGCGGGCCCAGATACGCAGTATTTT
CDR3: CASSQGLAGPDTQYF
J: TRBJ2-3
D: TRBD2
size: -
V: TRBV7-2

DNA: TGTGCCAGCAAACTACAGGGCATGGGAAACACCATATATTTT
CDR3: CASKLQGMGNTIYF
J: TRBJ1-3
D: -
size: -
V: TRBV6-5

DNA: TGCAGCGTTGAGCCTAGCGGGAGCTTAGCTGAGCAGTTCTTC
CDR3: CSVEPSGSLAEQFF
J: TRBJ2-1
D: TRBD2
size: -
V: TRBV29-1

DNA: TGTGCCAGCAGGGAACGGGACAGGAGACCAAACTATGGCTACACCTTC
CDR3: CASRERDRRPNYGYTF
J: TRBJ1-2
D: TRBD1
size: -
V: TRBV28

DNA: TGTGCCAGTAGTACACTATCTACTGACCCCTCTGGAAACACCATATATTTT
CDR3: CASSTLSTDPSGNTIYF
J: TRBJ1-3
D: -
size: -
V: TRBV19

DNA: TGTGCCACCAGCATCAGGGGGACCTTTCTCAATGAGCAGTTCTTC
CDR3: CATSIRGTFLNEQFF
J: TRBJ2-1
D: TRBD1
size: -
V: TRBV15

DNA: TGTGCCAGCAGCCAAGATTGGTCAGGGCCTGAAGCTTTCTTT
CDR3: CASSQDWSGPEAFF
J: TRBJ1-1
D: -
size: -
V: TRBV4-2

DNA: TGTGCCAGCAGCCAGGGACTAGCGGGAGAATACGAGCAGTACTTC
CDR3: CASSQGLAGEYEQYF
J: TRBJ2-7
D: TRBD2
size: -
V: TRBV5-5

DNA: TGTGCCTGGACCAGGAAGATGAACACTGAAGCTTTCTTT
CDR3: CAWTRKMNTEAFF
J: TRBJ1-1
D: -
size: -
V: TRBV30

DNA: TGTGCCTGGAGTGTCCTACCTCCGGGACACCCAACGGGGAACACTGAAGCTTTCTTT
CDR3: CAWSVLPPGHPTGNTEAFF
J: TRBJ1-1
D: -
size: few
V: TRBV30

DNA: TGTGCCAGCAGCTCGGGACTAGCGGGGGACAATGAGCAGTTCTTC
CDR3: CASSSGLAGDNEQFF
J: TRBJ2-1
D: TRBD2
size: -
V: TRBV7-3

DNA: TGCAGCGTTTGGAGGTCTTTCGACGAGCAGTACTTC
CDR3: CSVWRSFDEQYF
J: TRBJ2-7
D: -
size: -
V: TRBV29-1

DNA: TGTGCCACCAGTGATCCCGCAGGGGGGCGCGAAGAGACCCAGTACTTC
CDR3: CATSDPAGGREETQYF
J: TRBJ2-5
D: -
size: -
V: TRBV24-1

DNA: TGTGCCAGCAGCCCCCATATAAGACTAGCGGGAGAAAGGTCCTACAATGAGCAGTTCTTC
CDR3: CASSPHIRLAGERSYNEQFF
J: TRBJ2-1
D: TRBD2
size: once
V: TRBV4-2

DNA: TGTGCCAGCAGCAAAGCGGGACAGGGCACAGATACGCAGTATTTT
CDR3: CASSKAGQGTDTQYF
J: TRBJ2-3
D: -
size: -
V: TRBV21-1

DNA: TGTGCCACGGGCCGGGGACTAGCGGGAACAGATACGCAGTATTTT
CDR3: CATGRGLAGTDTQYF
J: TRBJ2-3
D: TRBD2
size: -
V: TRBV15

DNA: TGTGCCAGCAGATACCGACAGGATTCACCCCTCCACTTT
CDR3: CASRYRQDSPLHF
J: TRBJ1-6
D: -
size: -
V: TRBV6-2/TRBV6-3

DNA: TGCGCCAGCAGCCAGGACAGACCGGGACAGAAGAACACTGAAGCTTTCTTT
CDR3: CASSQDRPGQKNTEAFF
J: TRBJ1-1
D: TRBD1
size: -
V: TRBV4-3

DNA: TGTGCCAGCAGCCAGAGGCCCGGGGGTCCCTACGAGCAGTACTTC
CDR3: CASSQRPGGPYEQYF
J: TRBJ2-7
D: -
size: -
V: TRBV4-2

DNA: TGTGCCAGCAGCTTCATCCCCGGGACAGTTAACTATGGCTACACCTTC
CDR3: CASSFIPGTVNYGYTF
J: TRBJ1-2
D: TRBD1
size: few
V: TRBV13

DNA: TGTGCCAGCAGCTTAGGGGCTAGCGGTAGCACAGATACGCAGTATTTT
CDR3: CASSLGASGSTDTQYF
J: TRBJ2-3
D: TRBD2
size: -
V: TRBV11-2

DNA: TGTGCCAGCAGCGCCCCACAGGGGTTGAACACCGGGGAGCTGTTTTTT
CDR3: CASSAPQGLNTGELFF
J: TRBJ2-2
D: TRBD1
size: -
V: TRBV9

DNA: TGTGCCAGCAGCGTAGGGGCAGAAGAGACCCAGTACTTC
CDR3: CASSVGAEETQYF
J: TRBJ2-5
D: -
size: -
V: TRBV9

DNA: TGTGCCACCAGTGATTTGCGGTCAGGGGGGAGCACAGATACGCAGTATTTT
CDR3: CATSDLRSGGSTDTQYF
J: TRBJ2-3
D: -
size: -
V: TRBV24-1

DNA: TGTGCCACCAGTGATTTCCTCCAGGGCAATGAGCAGTTCTTC
CDR3: CATSDFLQGNEQFF
J: TRBJ2-1
D: -
size: -
V: TRBV24-1

DNA: TGTGCCAGCAGCTCAGGGGTGGCGGGCACTGAAGCTTTCTTT
CDR3: CASSSGVAGTEAFF
J: TRBJ1-1
D: -
size: -
V: TRBV7-3

DNA: TGTGCCAGCAGTTACGGGGGGGCTGGGGCCAACGTCCTGACTTTC
CDR3: CASSYGGAGANVLTF
J: TRBJ2-6
D: TRBD2
size: -
V: TRBV6-2/TRBV6-3

DNA: TGTGCCAGCAGCAGGGGACCAGATACGCAGTATTTT
CDR3: CASSRGPDTQYF
J: TRBJ2-3
D: -
size: -
V: TRBV28

DNA: TGTGCCAGCAGTTTACCCGGGACAGGGACTCAGCCCCAGCATTTT
CDR3: CASSLPGTGTQPQHF
J: TRBJ1-5
D: TRBD1
size: -
V: TRBV28

DNA: TGTGCCAGCAGTGGCGGGGGGGCGGGAGATACGCAGTATTTT
CDR3: CASSGGGAGDTQYF
J: TRBJ2-3
D: TRBD2
size: -
V: TRBV6-4

DNA: TGTGCCAGCAGCTTGGAACTAGCGGGGGCCTACGAGCAGTACTTC
CDR3: CASSLELAGAYEQYF
J: TRBJ2-7
D: TRBD2
size: -
V: TRBV5-4

DNA: TGTGCCTGGTTTCCGGGACTAGCGGGAGTTCGCAATGAGCAGTTCTTC
CDR3: CAWFPGLAGVRNEQFF
J: TRBJ2-1
D: TRBD2
size: -
V: TRBV30

DNA: TGTGCCAGCAGCCAGGGGGGGACGGAGAATGAAAAACTGTTTTTT
CDR3: CASSQGGTENEKLFF
J: TRBJ1-4
D: -
size: few
V: TRBV4-2

DNA: TGTGCCAGCAGCTACGGGGAAGCCTACGAGCAGTACTTC
CDR3: CASSYGEAYEQYF
J: TRBJ2-7
D: -
size: -
V: TRBV11-3

DNA: TGTGCCAGCAGCTCGGTAGCGGGGGTAGACAATGAGCAGTTCTTC
CDR3: CASSSVAGVDNEQFF
J: TRBJ2-1
D: TRBD2
size: -
V: TRBV5-6

DNA: TGTGCCAGCAGTTTGGACAGGGTTGATAATTCACCCCTCCACTTT
CDR3: CASSLDRVDNSPLHF
J: TRBJ1-6
D: TRBD1
size: -
V: TRBV6-5

DNA: TGTGCCAGCAGCTTTGGTGCGGGAGCGAACACCGGGGAGCTGTTTTTT
CDR3: CASSFGAGANTGELFF
J: TRBJ2-2
D: TRBD2
size: -
V: TRBV5-5

DNA: TGTGCCAGCAGGGGGAGGGGAGACACTGAAGCTTTCTTT
CDR3: CASRGRGDTEAFF
J: TRBJ1-1
D: -
size: -
V: TRBV6-5

DNA: TGTGCCTCCCATCGTCGGGGGGATCAGCCCCAGCATTTT
CDR3: CASHRRGDQPQHF
J: TRBJ1-5
D: -
size: -
V: TRBV19

DNA: TGTGCCAGCAGTGCGGATGAGAACACTGAAGCTTTCTTT
CDR3: CASSADENTEAFF
J: TRBJ1-1
D: -
size: few
V: TRBV27

DNA: TGTGCCAGTAGTGTGACAGGACCGAACACTGAAGCTTTCTTT
CDR3: CASSVTGPNTEAFF
J: TRBJ1-1
D: -
size: -
V: TRBV19

DNA: TGCGCCAGCCGAACGGGACAGGGGAAATATGGCTACACCTTC
CDR3: CASRTGQGKYGYTF
J: TRBJ1-2
D: TRBD1
size: -
V: TRBV23-1

DNA: TGTGCCAGCAGCTCAGGCGCCTACAATGAGCAGTTCTTC
CDR3: CASSSGAYNEQFF
J: TRBJ2-1
D: -
size: few
V: TRBV11-3

DNA: TGCGCCAGCAGCCAGGGACAGGCCCCTGGCAATCAGCCCCAGCATTTT
CDR3: CASSQGQAPGNQPQHF
J: TRBJ1-5
D: TRBD1
size: -
V: TRBV4-1

DNA: TGTGCCAGCAGCTTAAACCCGGGACAGGTGTTTTTT
CDR3: CASSLNPGQVFF
J: TRBJ2-2
D: TRBD1
size: -
V: TRBV7-8